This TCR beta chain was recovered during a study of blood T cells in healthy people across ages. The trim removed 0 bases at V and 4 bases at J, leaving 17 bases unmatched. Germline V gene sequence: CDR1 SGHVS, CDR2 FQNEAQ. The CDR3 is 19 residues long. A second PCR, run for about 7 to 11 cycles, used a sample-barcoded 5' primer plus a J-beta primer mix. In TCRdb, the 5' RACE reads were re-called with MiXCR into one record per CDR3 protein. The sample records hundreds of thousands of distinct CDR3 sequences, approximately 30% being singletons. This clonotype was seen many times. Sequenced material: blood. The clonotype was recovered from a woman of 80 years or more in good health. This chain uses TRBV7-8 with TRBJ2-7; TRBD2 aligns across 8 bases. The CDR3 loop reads CASSLAASTGTSKSYEQYF. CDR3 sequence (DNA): TGTGCCAGCAGCTTAGCGGCCTCTACCGGGACTAGTAAGTCTTACGAGCAGTACTTC.